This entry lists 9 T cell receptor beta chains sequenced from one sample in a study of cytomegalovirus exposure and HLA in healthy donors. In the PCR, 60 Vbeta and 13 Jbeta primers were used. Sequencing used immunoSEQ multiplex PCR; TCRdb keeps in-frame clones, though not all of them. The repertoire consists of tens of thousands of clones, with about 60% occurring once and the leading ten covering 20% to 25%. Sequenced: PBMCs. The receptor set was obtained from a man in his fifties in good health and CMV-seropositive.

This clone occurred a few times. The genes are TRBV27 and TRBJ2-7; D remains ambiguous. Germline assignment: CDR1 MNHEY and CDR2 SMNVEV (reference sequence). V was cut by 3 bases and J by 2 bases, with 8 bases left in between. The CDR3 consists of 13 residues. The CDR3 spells CASSFSNTYEQYF. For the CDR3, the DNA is TGTGCCAGCAGTTTCAGTAATACCTACGAGCAGTACTTC.

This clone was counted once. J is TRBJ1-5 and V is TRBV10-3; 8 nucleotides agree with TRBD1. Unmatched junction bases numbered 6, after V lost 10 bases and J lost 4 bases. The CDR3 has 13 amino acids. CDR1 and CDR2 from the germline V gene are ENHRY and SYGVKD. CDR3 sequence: CASGQGQNQPQHF. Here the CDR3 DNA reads TGTGCCAGTGGACAGGGACAAAATCAGCCCCAGCATTTT.

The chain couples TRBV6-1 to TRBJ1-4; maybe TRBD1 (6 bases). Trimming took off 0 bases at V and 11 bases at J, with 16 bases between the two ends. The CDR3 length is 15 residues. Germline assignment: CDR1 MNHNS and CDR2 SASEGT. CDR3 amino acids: CASSEAGTRMGKLFF. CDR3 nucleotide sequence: TGTGCCAGCAGTGAAGCGGGGACAAGAATGGGGAAACTGTTTTTT.

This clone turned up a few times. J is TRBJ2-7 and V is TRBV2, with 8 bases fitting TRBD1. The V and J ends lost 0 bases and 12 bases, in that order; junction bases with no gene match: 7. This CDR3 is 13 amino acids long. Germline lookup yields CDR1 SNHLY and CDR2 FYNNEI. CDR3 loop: CASSEAGYRGWYF. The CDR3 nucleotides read TGTGCCAGCAGTGAAGCGGGGTACAGGGGGTGGTACTTC.

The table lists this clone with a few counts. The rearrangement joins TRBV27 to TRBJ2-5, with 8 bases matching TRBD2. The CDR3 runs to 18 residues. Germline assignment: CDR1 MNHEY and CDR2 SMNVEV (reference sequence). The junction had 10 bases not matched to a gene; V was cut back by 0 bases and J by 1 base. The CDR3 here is CASSLSRMASGLQETQYF. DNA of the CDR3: TGTGCCAGCAGTTTATCTAGGATGGCTAGCGGGCTCCAAGAGACCCAGTACTTC.

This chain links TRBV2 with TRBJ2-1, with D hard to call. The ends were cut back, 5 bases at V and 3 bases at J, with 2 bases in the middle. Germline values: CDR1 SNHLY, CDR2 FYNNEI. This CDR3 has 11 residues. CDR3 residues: CASSYYNEQFF. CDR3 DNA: TGTGCCAGCAGTTACTACAATGAGCAGTTCTTC.

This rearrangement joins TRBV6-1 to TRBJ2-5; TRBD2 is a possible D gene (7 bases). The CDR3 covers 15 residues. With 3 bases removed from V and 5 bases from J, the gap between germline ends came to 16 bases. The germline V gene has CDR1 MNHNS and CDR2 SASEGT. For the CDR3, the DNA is TGTGCCAGCAGTGACCGGGGGGCTAGTCATGAGACCCAGTACTTC. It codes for CASSDRGASHETQYF.

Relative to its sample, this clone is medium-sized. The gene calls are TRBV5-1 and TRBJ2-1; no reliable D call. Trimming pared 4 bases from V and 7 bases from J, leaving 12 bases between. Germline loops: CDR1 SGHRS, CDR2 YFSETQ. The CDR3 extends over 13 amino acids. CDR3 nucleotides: TGCGCCAGCAGCACCGAACGCGGAAATGAGCAGTTCTTC. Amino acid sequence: CASSTERGNEQFF.

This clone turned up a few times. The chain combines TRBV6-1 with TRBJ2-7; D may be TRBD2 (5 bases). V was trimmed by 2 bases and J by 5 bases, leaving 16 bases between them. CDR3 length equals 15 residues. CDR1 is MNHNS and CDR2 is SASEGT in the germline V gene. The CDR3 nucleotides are TGTGCCAGCAGTGAATTTTGGACTCCGTCTCACGAGCAGTACTTC. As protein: CASSEFWTPSHEQYF.